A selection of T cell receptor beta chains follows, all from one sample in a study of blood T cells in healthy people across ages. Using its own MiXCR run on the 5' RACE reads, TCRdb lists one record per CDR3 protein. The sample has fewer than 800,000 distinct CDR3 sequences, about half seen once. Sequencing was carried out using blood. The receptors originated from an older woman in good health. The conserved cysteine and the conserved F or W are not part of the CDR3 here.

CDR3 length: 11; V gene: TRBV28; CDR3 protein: ASSLVSNYEQY
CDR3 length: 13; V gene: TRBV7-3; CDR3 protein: ASSSSGSYNSPLH
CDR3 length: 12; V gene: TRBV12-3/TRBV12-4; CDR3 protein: ASCLGTKYNEQF
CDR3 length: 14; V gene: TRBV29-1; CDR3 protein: SVASFGRGRQETQY
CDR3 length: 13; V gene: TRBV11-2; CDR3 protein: ASSLAGGKVYGYT
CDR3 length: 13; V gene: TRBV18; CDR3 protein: ASSPTRDRAYEQY
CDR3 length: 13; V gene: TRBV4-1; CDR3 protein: ASSPLWESGYEQY
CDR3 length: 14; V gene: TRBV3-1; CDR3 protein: ASSHWTSGRVNEQF
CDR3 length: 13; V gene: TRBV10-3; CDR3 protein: AISGPADRGNTIY
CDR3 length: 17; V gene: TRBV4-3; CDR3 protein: ASSENLRQGHGWTDTQY